This record concerns one T cell receptor beta chain sequence. Antigen specificity is unknown. These data originate in a study of identical twins. Addition of a universal primer site occurred through template switching, and cDNA carried unique molecular identifiers. TCRdb reprocessed the 5' RACE reads with MiXCR, giving one entry per CDR3 protein. The profile shows about 660,000 distinct CDR3 sequences, 8.6% of them singletons. This CDR3 has 14 residues. Trimming pared 6 bases from V and 2 bases from J, leaving 12 bases between. Germline CDR1 and CDR2: WSHSY and SAAADI. Study-level findings and limits: Insertion counts were lower in abundant cord blood beta clonotypes, a trend that memory repertoires did not show. The presence of invariant MAIT and iNKT cells could partly confound analyses of zero-insertion sequences. Low generation-probability sequences were in excess among twin-shared out-of-frame alpha sequences.

Separately, the same data were catalogued under a study of yellow fever vaccine responses in identical twins.

The gene calls are TRBV10-2 and TRBJ2-3; the D gene is possibly TRBD1 (5 bases). Input material: PBMCs. The sequence derives from a woman in her late teens or twenties in good health. The CDR3 bases are TGCGCCAGCAGCCAGACAGAGATCACAGATACGCAGTATTTT. It is translated as CASSQTEITDTQYF.